A selection of T cell receptor beta chains follows, all from one sample in a study of T cells in Graves' hyperthyroidism and ophthalmopathy. TCRdb re-called the multiplex PCR reads through MiXCR, storing one row per CDR3 protein. Of some 580,000 distinct CDR3 sequences in the sample, about a sixth were seen once. Sequencing used blood. All receptors derive from a middle-aged woman with Graves' ophthalmopathy. Each CDR3 is given with its conserved first and last residue. Each record gives: CDR3 DNA, CDR3 protein, V gene, D gene, clone size, J gene. D genes are given only for firm matches. Expanded clones are given a class, and other clones once, few, many or no size at all.

DNA: TGTGCCACCCGGGGGATGTTGGGAGAGGGCTACACCTTC; CDR3: CATRGMLGEGYTF; V: TRBV6-1; D: NA; size: NA; J: TRBJ1-2
DNA: TGTGCCAGCAGTCCCCAGGGTAGCGGGGGAAATACGCAGTATTTT; CDR3: CASSPQGSGGNTQYF; V: TRBV6-1; D: TRBD2; size: few; J: TRBJ2-3
DNA: TGTGCCAGCAGTAACTATGAGCAGTTCTTC; CDR3: CASSNYEQFF; V: TRBV6-1; D: NA; size: few; J: TRBJ2-1
DNA: TGTGCCAGCAGCTATTCCGGACTAGCGGGGGCTGGGGCCAACGTCCTGACTTTC; CDR3: CASSYSGLAGAGANVLTF; V: TRBV6-1; D: TRBD2; size: NA; J: TRBJ2-6
DNA: TGTGCCAGCAGCCAACCAGGGCCAGATACGCAGTATTTT; CDR3: CASSQPGPDTQYF; V: TRBV5-4; D: NA; size: few; J: TRBJ2-3
DNA: TGTGCCAGCAGCCCCACTACGGGACAGTTAGAGCAGTTCTTC; CDR3: CASSPTTGQLEQFF; V: TRBV7-3; D: TRBD1; size: NA; J: TRBJ2-1
DNA: TGCGCCAGCAGCCAATACCGAGATACGCAGTATTTT; CDR3: CASSQYRDTQYF; V: TRBV4-1; D: NA; size: NA; J: TRBJ2-3
DNA: TGTGCCAGTAGGTCATACGCGGGAGCTTCGAATGAGCAGTTCTTC; CDR3: CASRSYAGASNEQFF; V: TRBV19; D: TRBD2; size: NA; J: TRBJ2-1
DNA: TGTGCCACCAGCAGAGATAGGGGACAGGCGAACACTGAAGCTTTCTTT; CDR3: CATSRDRGQANTEAFF; V: TRBV15; D: TRBD1; size: NA; J: TRBJ1-1
DNA: TGTGCCAGCAGCGGGACAGGGGCCCTAAGCAATCAGCCCCAGCATTTT; CDR3: CASSGTGALSNQPQHF; V: TRBV7-9; D: TRBD1; size: NA; J: TRBJ1-5
DNA: TGTGCCAGTAGTATAGACGCCGGCACTAGCGGGATCTACTACGAGCAGTACTTC; CDR3: CASSIDAGTSGIYYEQYF; V: TRBV19; D: TRBD2; size: NA; J: TRBJ2-7
DNA: TGTGCCAGTAATAAGGGTGACAGGGTCAACTATGGCTACACCTTC; CDR3: CASNKGDRVNYGYTF; V: TRBV19; D: TRBD1; size: few; J: TRBJ1-2
DNA: TGCGCCAGCAGCCAAGATGCGAGAGTATCATATGGCTACACCTTC; CDR3: CASSQDARVSYGYTF; V: TRBV4-1; D: NA; size: NA; J: TRBJ1-2
DNA: TGTGCCAGCATATCCAGGGGTATGAACACTGAAGCTTTCTTT; CDR3: CASISRGMNTEAFF; V: TRBV6-1; D: NA; size: many; J: TRBJ1-1
DNA: TGCAGTGCTGCCGACACCCTCAATCAGCCCCAGCATTTT; CDR3: CSAADTLNQPQHF; V: TRBV20-1; D: NA; size: NA; J: TRBJ1-5
DNA: TGTGCCAGCACCCCGACATCAGCGAACACTGAAGCTTTCTTT; CDR3: CASTPTSANTEAFF; V: TRBV12-3/TRBV12-4; D: NA; size: many; J: TRBJ1-1
DNA: TGCGCCAGCAGCCTCGCCCAGACAGGCTTCGAGCAGTACTTC; CDR3: CASSLAQTGFEQYF; V: TRBV5-1; D: NA; size: many; J: TRBJ2-7
DNA: TGTGCCAGCAGCTTGCGGTTAGGACGGGTTGTATCCTACAATGAGCAGTTCTTC; CDR3: CASSLRLGRVVSYNEQFF; V: TRBV7-8; D: NA; size: NA; J: TRBJ2-1
DNA: TGTGCCAGCAGGGTGACGGAGGGGCTCACTGAAGCTTTCTTT; CDR3: CASRVTEGLTEAFF; V: TRBV2; D: NA; size: many; J: TRBJ1-1
DNA: TGTGCCAGCAGCCGAGAGGTGATCCACGAGCAGTACTTC; CDR3: CASSREVIHEQYF; V: TRBV2; D: NA; size: many; J: TRBJ2-7
DNA: TGTGCCAGTAGGGTCCCGAACACCGGGGAGCTGTTTTTT; CDR3: CASRVPNTGELFF; V: TRBV19; D: NA; size: NA; J: TRBJ2-2
DNA: TGCAGTGCTAGAGATCCCTTCCTCGAATCTCGGTACAATGAGCAGTTCTTC; CDR3: CSARDPFLESRYNEQFF; V: TRBV20-1; D: NA; size: many; J: TRBJ2-1
DNA: TGTGCCAGCAGCATAAAAACTGAAGCTTTCTTT; CDR3: CASSIKTEAFF; V: TRBV2; D: NA; size: many; J: TRBJ1-1
DNA: TGCAGTGCTATCACAGATACGCAGTATTTT; CDR3: CSAITDTQYF; V: TRBV20-1; D: NA; size: NA; J: TRBJ2-3
DNA: TGTGCCAGCAGCTTACCCCCTAGCGGGGGATCAGATACGCAGTATTTT; CDR3: CASSLPPSGGSDTQYF; V: TRBV7-2; D: TRBD2; size: many; J: TRBJ2-3
DNA: TGTGCCAGCAGGGATTGGACTAGCGGCTACAATGAGCAGTTCTTC; CDR3: CASRDWTSGYNEQFF; V: TRBV2; D: TRBD2; size: many; J: TRBJ2-1
DNA: TGTGCCAGCAGCCGCCCTTCCCAGGGTCAAGAGACCCAGTACTTC; CDR3: CASSRPSQGQETQYF; V: TRBV3-1; D: NA; size: many; J: TRBJ2-5
DNA: TGTGCCAGCAGTGGAGGTGCTTCCTATGGCTACACCTTC; CDR3: CASSGGASYGYTF; V: TRBV2; D: NA; size: many; J: TRBJ1-2
DNA: TGTGCCAGCAGCTTGGTGGACAGGGGTTTCGGGGAGCTGTTTTTT; CDR3: CASSLVDRGFGELFF; V: TRBV5-6; D: TRBD1; size: many; J: TRBJ2-2
DNA: TGCAGTGCTATCCGGAACACCGGGGAGCTGTTTTTT; CDR3: CSAIRNTGELFF; V: TRBV20-1; D: NA; size: many; J: TRBJ2-2
DNA: TGTGCCAGTACCAACCCCCGCGGGACTCGTCCCGGGGAGCTGTTTTTT; CDR3: CASTNPRGTRPGELFF; V: TRBV19; D: NA; size: few; J: TRBJ2-2
DNA: TGTGCTAGTGGAAAGGACAGTAACACTGAAGCTTTCTTT; CDR3: CASGKDSNTEAFF; V: TRBV12-5; D: NA; size: many; J: TRBJ1-1
DNA: TGCGCCAGCAGGCTGGGACATCTGGGAGCAGATACGCAGTATTTT; CDR3: CASRLGHLGADTQYF; V: TRBV4-1; D: NA; size: few; J: TRBJ2-3
DNA: TGTGCCAGCAGCTTTTTACAGGCTAGCGGTAAAAACATTCAGTACTTC; CDR3: CASSFLQASGKNIQYF; V: TRBV7-2; D: TRBD2; size: few; J: TRBJ2-4
DNA: TGCGCCAGCAGCTTGGCTAGCGGGAGTTTAGATACGCAGTATTTT; CDR3: CASSLASGSLDTQYF; V: TRBV5-1; D: TRBD2; size: many; J: TRBJ2-3
DNA: TGTGCCACCTCGGGCCAGGGCGGAAGTGTGGCGCAGTATTTT; CDR3: CATSGQGGSVAQYF; V: TRBV6-1; D: NA; size: few; J: TRBJ2-3
DNA: TGTGCCAGCAGCTTATCGTTCGCGAGCACTGAAGCTTTCTTT; CDR3: CASSLSFASTEAFF; V: TRBV7-2; D: NA; size: many; J: TRBJ1-1
DNA: TGTGCCAGCAGTGTGGGAAGGGGGACTGAAGCTTTCTTT; CDR3: CASSVGRGTEAFF; V: TRBV6-1; D: NA; size: many; J: TRBJ1-1
DNA: TGTGCCAGCAGCTGGGGACAGGGGAATGAAAAACTGTTTTTT; CDR3: CASSWGQGNEKLFF; V: TRBV11-2; D: TRBD1; size: many; J: TRBJ1-4
DNA: TGTGCCAGCAGCGCGGGACTAGCGGGAGCGAACGGGGAGCTGTTTTTT; CDR3: CASSAGLAGANGELFF; V: TRBV6-1; D: TRBD2; size: NA; J: TRBJ2-2
DNA: TGTGCCAGCAGACCACCCCCCGGGTTCTCTGGAAACACCATATATTTT; CDR3: CASRPPPGFSGNTIYF; V: TRBV6-1; D: NA; size: few; J: TRBJ1-3
DNA: TGTGCCAGCAGCCCGCTGGGCTCCCGGGGCTCACCCCTCCACTTT; CDR3: CASSPLGSRGSPLHF; V: TRBV3-1; D: NA; size: many; J: TRBJ1-6
DNA: TGTGCCAGCAGTTCCGGACCAGGGACAGGGATGGAAGATACGCAGTATTTT; CDR3: CASSSGPGTGMEDTQYF; V: TRBV27; D: TRBD1; size: NA; J: TRBJ2-3
DNA: TGTGCCAGCAGCTTACAGGGCCCAGGGCAGCCCCAGCATTTT; CDR3: CASSLQGPGQPQHF; V: TRBV7-9; D: NA; size: few; J: TRBJ1-5
DNA: TGCGCCAGCAGCTTGGACAGGGGCACCCTGCACACTGAAGCTTTCTTT; CDR3: CASSLDRGTLHTEAFF; V: TRBV5-1; D: TRBD1; size: many; J: TRBJ1-1